This T cell receptor beta chain is from a study of blood T cell repertoires in COVID-19. Study at large: Some COVID-19 samples were acute and others convalescent; all came from the United States, Italy and Spain. PBMCs, B-cell-depleted T cells, or T cells provided the cDNA or gDNA that made up the material.

V gave up 7 bases and J gave up 3 bases; unmatched junction bases: 11. There are 16 residues in the CDR3. Germline loops: CDR1 MDHEN, CDR2 SYDVKM. As handled by the study authors: For nucleated cells, counts were estimated from reference gene primer amplification. Method: immunoSEQ multiplex PCR; TCRdb's copy keeps in-frame clones and lacks some. V and J calls and clone size are copied from that table; D and trimming were computed from the DNA. The sample records roughly 200,000 clones, approximately 86% being singletons. The TCR sequence derives from a woman under 40 with active or convalescent COVID-19. J is TRBJ1-1 and V is TRBV28, with 10 bases lining up with TRBD1. The specimen was peripheral blood. CDR3 protein: CASITGTGVGDTEAFF. For the CDR3, the DNA is TGTGCCAGCATCACCGGGACAGGGGTCGGGGACACTGAAGCTTTCTTT. Supplemented by reference TRBV28 and TRBJ1-1, the full variable domain reads DVKVTQSSRYLVKRTGEKVFLECVQDMDHENMFWYRQDPGLGLRLIYFSYDVKMKEKGDIPEGYSVSREKKERFSLILESASTNQTSMYLCASITGTGVGDTEAFFGQGTRLTVV.